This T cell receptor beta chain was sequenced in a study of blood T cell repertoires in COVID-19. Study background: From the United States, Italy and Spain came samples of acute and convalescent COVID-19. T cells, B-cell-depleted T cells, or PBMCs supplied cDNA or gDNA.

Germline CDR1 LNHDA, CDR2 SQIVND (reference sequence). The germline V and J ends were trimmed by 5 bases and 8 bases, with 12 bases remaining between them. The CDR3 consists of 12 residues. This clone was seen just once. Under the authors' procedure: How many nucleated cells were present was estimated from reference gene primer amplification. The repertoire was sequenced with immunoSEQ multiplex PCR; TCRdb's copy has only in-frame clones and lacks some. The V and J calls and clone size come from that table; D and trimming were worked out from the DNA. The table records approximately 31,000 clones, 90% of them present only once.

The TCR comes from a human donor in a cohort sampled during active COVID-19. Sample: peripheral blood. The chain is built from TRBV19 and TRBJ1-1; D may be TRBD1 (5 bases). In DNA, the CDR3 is TGTGCCAGTAGTTTCCTAGACAGAGAAGCTTTCTTT. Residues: CASSFLDREAFF.